The 31 T cell receptor beta chains reported below all come from one sample, sequenced in a study of T cells in Graves' hyperthyroidism and ophthalmopathy. TCR beta CDR3 region amplification was performed from RNA transcripts. The HTBI primer set drove a first-round RT-PCR of the TCR CDR3. One entry per CDR3 protein, called by TCRdb with MiXCR from the multiplex PCR reads. Of 300,000 to 450,000 distinct CDR3 sequences in the sample, 15% to 17% were seen once. The specimen was blood. These receptors all stem from a young woman with Graves' hyperthyroidism that later progressed to Graves' ophthalmopathy.

V gene TRBV30 combines with J gene TRBJ1-6; D not resolved. V was clipped by 1 base and J by 0 bases, with 4 bases between them. The length of the CDR3 is 14 residues. Germline CDR1 GTSNPN, CDR2 SVGIG (reference sequence). The CDR3 sequence is CAWSDSSYNSPLHF. In DNA, the CDR3 is TGTGCCTGGAGTGACAGCTCCTATAATTCACCCCTCCACTTT.

V usage is TRBV2 and J usage is TRBJ2-3; 9 nucleotides match TRBD2. V dropped 4 bases and J dropped 4; count of bases not matched to a gene: 3. Germline-derived CDR1 and CDR2 are SNHLY and FYNNEI. This CDR3 region has 14 residues. The CDR3 sequence: CASSGPSGADTQYF. CDR3 sequence (DNA): TGTGCCAGCAGTGGTCCTAGCGGGGCAGATACGCAGTATTTT.

The V gene is TRBV9, the J gene TRBJ2-2; TRBD2 agrees at 10 bases. Trimming took 6 bases from V and 3 from J; bases not matched to a gene: 8. Germline V gene sequence: CDR1 SGDLS, CDR2 YYNGEE. This CDR3 contains 16 residues. CDR3 DNA: TGTGCCAGCACAGGTACTAGCGGGATTGACACCGGGGAGCTGTTTTTT. Translated, it gives CASTGTSGIDTGELFF.

This clonotype was counted only a few times. The rearrangement uses TRBV7-9 and TRBJ2-1, with 11 bases aligning to TRBD2. Per germline, CDR1 SEHNR and CDR2 FQNEAQ (reference sequence). J was trimmed by 6 bases and V by 8 bases; bases with no gene match: 6. The CDR3 sequence is 14 residues long. The CDR3 nucleotides are TGTGCCAGCGGACTAGCGGGCGCCTTCAATGAGCAGTTCTTC. It encodes CASGLAGAFNEQFF.

This clonotype was picked up a small number of times. The gene calls are TRBV3-1 and TRBJ1-2, with D perhaps TRBD1 (5 bases). Germline lookup yields CDR1 LGHDT and CDR2 YNNKEL (reference sequence). V was shortened by 3 bases and J by 0 bases, with 8 bases between the two germline ends. The length of the CDR3 is 14 residues. As DNA, the CDR3 is TGTGCCAGCAGCCATGCGACAGCTAACTATGGCTACACCTTC. Translated: CASSHATANYGYTF.

This clonotype was detected many times. The V and J genes are TRBV29-1 and TRBJ1-2; 9 nucleotides agree with TRBD1. Germline V gene sequence: CDR1 SQVTM, CDR2 ANQGSEA. V was clipped by 3 bases and J by 8 bases; unmatched bases: 1. CDR3 size: 11 residues. In nucleotides, the CDR3 is TGCAGCGTTGAGACAGGGGGAGGCTACACCTTC. It codes for CSVETGGGYTF.

Details on this clonotype: A much bigger clone sits one base away, suggesting this may be a read error. The rearrangement links TRBV30 to TRBJ2-5; 9 bases map to TRBD1. The germline V gene has CDR1 GTSNPN and CDR2 SVGIG (reference sequence). V was pared by 5 bases and J by 3 bases, with 4 bases of the junction left unmatched. This CDR3 spans 13 amino acids. This CDR3 reads CAWGRTGEETQYF. The CDR3 nucleotides are TGTGCCTGGGGTCGGACAGGGGAAGAGACCCAGTACTTC.

This clonotype was observed a few times. This sequence joins TRBV29-1 and TRBJ2-1; D gene uncertain. Germline V gene data show CDR1 as SQVTM and CDR2 as ANQGSEA. The V and J ends lost 3 bases and 4 bases respectively, with 1 base between them. The CDR3 consists of 10 residues. Here the CDR3 DNA reads TGCAGCGTTGAGTACAATGAGCAGTTCTTC. Amino acid sequence: CSVEYNEQFF.

This sequence joins TRBV7-9 and TRBJ2-7; TRBD2 aligns across 9 bases. Per the germline V gene, CDR1 is SEHNR and CDR2 is FQNEAQ (reference sequence). This CDR3 spans 16 amino acids. V trimming: 6 bases; J trimming: 6 bases; junction bases outside the gene matches: 15. CDR3 in amino acids: CASSGGFLAGTCEQYF. CDR3 coding DNA: TGTGCCAGCAGTGGGGGGTTTCTAGCGGGGACCTGCGAGCAGTACTTC. Using reference TRBV7-9 and TRBJ2-7 for the parts outside the CDR3, the full variable domain is DTGVSQNPRHKITKRGQNVTFRCDPISEHNRLYWYRQTLGQGPEFLTYFQNEAQLEKSRLLSDRFSAERPKGSFSTLEIQRTEQGDSAMYLCASSGGFLAGTCEQYFGPGTRLTVT.

This clonotype showed up many times. This chain joins TRBV28 and TRBJ1-2; possible D gene TRBD1, 5 bases. The CDR3 contains 13 residues. The V end was cut by 8 bases, the J end by 8 bases, with 18 bases between. CDR1 is MDHEN, CDR2 SYDVKM, per germline. Here the CDR3 reads CASWDLMNSGYTF. The CDR3 bases are TGTGCCAGCTGGGACCTCATGAACAGCGGCTACACCTTC.

This chain uses TRBV7-8 with TRBJ2-1; 8 positions agree with TRBD2. Germline CDR1 is SGHVS and CDR2 is FQNEAQ. J gave up 0 bases and V 5 bases, and 6 bases lay outside the gene matches. CDR3 size: 16 residues. The chain's CDR3 is CASSAPGGSSYNEQFF. CDR3 coding DNA: TGTGCCAGCAGCGCCCCGGGGGGGAGCTCCTACAATGAGCAGTTCTTC.

This chain links TRBV5-8 with TRBJ1-1, with 8 bases fitting TRBD1. The CDR3 covers 15 residues. The V and J ends lost 0 bases and 2 bases, in that order; junction bases with no gene match: 3. Germline CDR1 SGHTS, CDR2 YDEGEE. The CDR3 nucleotides are TGTGCCAGCAGCTTGGGGGGACAGGAAAACACTGAAGCTTTCTTT. Amino acids: CASSLGGQENTEAFF.

This clonotype was observed at least ten times. The rearrangement uses TRBV3-1 and TRBJ1-2, with 9 nucleotides matching TRBD1. V was clipped by 6 bases and J by 5 bases; unmatched bases: 7. Looked up from germline, CDR1 is LGHDT and CDR2 is YNNKEL (reference sequence). The CDR3 extends over 14 amino acids. This CDR3 reads CASSPGQGTYGYTF. CDR3 DNA sequence: TGTGCCAGCAGTCCGGGACAGGGTACTTATGGCTACACCTTC.

This clonotype came up many times. The chain has TRBV18 and TRBJ2-5; D remains unclear. Trimming stripped 0 bases from V and 11 bases from J, with 10 bases between. The CDR3 length is 12 residues. Germline lookup yields CDR1 KGHSH and CDR2 LQKENI. The CDR3 sequence: CASSPPGKSQYF. The CDR3 coding sequence is TGTGCCAGCTCACCACCTGGAAAAAGTCAGTACTTC. Together with reference TRBV18 and TRBJ2-5, the CDR3 gives the full variable domain: NAGVMQNPRHLVRRRGQEARLRCSPMKGHSHVYWYRQLPEEGLKFMVYLQKENIIDESGMPKERFSAEFPKEGPSILRIQQVVRGDSAAYFCASSPPGKSQYFGPGTRLLVL.

In its sample, this clonotype was seen a few times. CDR3 bases: TGTGCCAGCAGCCAAGAGGGGGTAGCGGGAGGCCGTCGGGAGCAGTACTTC. This gives the protein CASSQEGVAGGRREQYF. This chain uses TRBV14 with TRBJ2-7, with 10 bases aligning to TRBD2. CDR3 size: 17 residues. Per germline, CDR1 SGHDN and CDR2 FVKESK. V trimming: 0 bases; J trimming: 7 bases; junction bases outside the gene matches: 12.

Only a few counts were recorded for this clonotype. V is TRBV9 and J is TRBJ2-1, with TRBD1 identical over 10 bases. Germline V gives CDR1 SGDLS, CDR2 YYNGEE. The CDR3 extends over 15 amino acids. Germline trimming cut 4 bases from V and 4 bases from J; bases unmatched to any gene: 5. CDR3 nucleotides: TGTGCCAGCAGCATTGGACAGGGGGGGTACAATGAGCAGTTCTTC. This translates into CASSIGQGGYNEQFF.

This clonotype was seen a few times. V is TRBV15 and J is TRBJ1-2; tentatively, D is TRBD1 (5 bases). The V end was cut by 0 bases, the J end by 4 bases, with 12 bases between. CDR1 and CDR2 (germline): LNHNV, YYDKDF (reference sequence). The CDR3 extends over 15 amino acids. The CDR3 here is CATSRDPGRGYGYTF. CDR3 sequence (DNA): TGTGCCACCAGCAGAGATCCGGGACGGGGCTATGGCTACACCTTC.

J is TRBJ2-3 and V is TRBV5-4; D is possibly TRBD1 (6 bases). Trimming shortened V by 0 bases and J by 0 bases, and 14 bases separated the two germline ends. Germline V CDR1 and CDR2: SGHNT, YYREEE (reference sequence). The CDR3 is 17 residues long. CDR3 sequence: CASSLGVRGTSTDTQYF. CDR3 coding DNA: TGTGCCAGCAGCTTGGGGGTCAGGGGCACTAGCACAGATACGCAGTATTTT.

This clonotype was detected many times. This chain links TRBV9 with TRBJ2-1; 14 bases align to TRBD2. Germline CDR1 is SGDLS and CDR2 is YYNGEE. This CDR3 has 17 residues. Germline trimming cut 2 bases from V and 10 bases from J; bases unmatched to any gene: 11. In DNA form, the CDR3 reads TGTGCCAGCAGCGTCGATTCCGGGACTAGCGGGAGAGGGGAGCAGTTCTTC. Its protein product is CASSVDSGTSGRGEQFF. Using reference TRBV9 and TRBJ2-1 for the parts outside the CDR3, the full variable domain is DSGVTQTPKHLITATGQRVTLRCSPRSGDLSVYWYQQSLDQGLQFLIQYYNGEERAKGNILERFSAQQFPDLHSELNLSSLELGDSALYFCASSVDSGTSGRGEQFFGPGTRLTVL.

CDR3 DNA: TGTGCCAGCAGTGAATTAGGAGAGCATGGCTACACCTTC. It translates to CASSELGEHGYTF. The chain uses TRBV2 and TRBJ1-2; no clear D gene. The CDR3 spans 13 residues. Germline V gives CDR1 SNHLY, CDR2 FYNNEI. The germline V and J ends were trimmed by 2 bases and 6 bases, with 10 bases remaining between them.

The chain has TRBV4-2 and TRBJ1-2; TRBD1 might be the D (6 bases). Germline V CDR1 and CDR2: LGHNA, YNFKEQ. The V end lost 0 bases, the J end lost 1 base, and 15 bases lay between the germline ends. The CDR3 covers 17 residues. CDR3 in amino acids: CASSQEGAADGNYGYTF. CDR3 nucleotides: TGTGCCAGCAGCCAAGAGGGGGCAGCCGACGGTAACTATGGCTACACCTTC.

In this sample, this clonotype turned up many times. This sequence joins TRBV27 and TRBJ1-2, with no clear D. The germline CDR1 and CDR2 sequences are MNHEY and SMNVEV (reference sequence). V was cut by 2 bases and J by 4 bases, with 14 bases left in between. The CDR3 has 15 amino acids. In DNA, the CDR3 is TGTGCCAGCAGTTTAATACCGGATTCTGGCTATGGCTACACCTTC. It specifies CASSLIPDSGYGYTF.

The chain is built from TRBV7-9 and TRBJ1-2; D remains ambiguous. The CDR3 consists of 16 residues. The germline V gene has CDR1 SEHNR and CDR2 FQNEAQ (reference sequence). The ends were cut back, 0 bases at V and 0 bases at J, with 11 bases in the middle. CDR3 amino acids: CASSLALADPNYGYTF. CDR3 nucleotide sequence: TGTGCCAGCAGCTTAGCGCTAGCGGATCCTAACTATGGCTACACCTTC.

The chain uses TRBV27 and TRBJ2-7, with 11 bases matching TRBD2. Germline lookup yields CDR1 MNHEY and CDR2 SMNVEV (reference sequence). CDR3 length: 15 amino acids. V shed 4 bases and J 9 bases; nucleotides not matched to a gene: 11. CDR3 sequence reads: CASSSGPIGLAGQYF. CDR3 nucleotides: TGTGCCAGCAGTTCGGGGCCAATCGGACTAGCGGGGCAGTACTTC.

This chain uses TRBV20-1 with TRBJ2-7; 8 positions match TRBD2. The CDR3 has 13 amino acids. Germline V lookup: CDR1 DFQATT, CDR2 SNEGSKA (reference sequence). V was pared by 4 bases and J by 4 bases, with 6 bases of the junction left unmatched. The CDR3 DNA follows: TGCAGTGCTATGGGCGGGAGGTCATACGAGCAGTACTTC. Amino acid sequence: CSAMGGRSYEQYF.

The table lists this clonotype with many counts. The chain links TRBV9 to TRBJ2-7; no reliable D call. Looked up from germline, CDR1 is SGDLS and CDR2 is YYNGEE. The ends were cut back, 0 bases at V and 1 base at J, with 8 bases in the middle. The CDR3 totals 14 residues. CDR3 in amino acids: CASSVVRESYEQYF. The CDR3 nucleotides read TGTGCCAGCAGCGTAGTAAGGGAATCCTACGAGCAGTACTTC. Supplemented by reference TRBV9 and TRBJ2-7, the full variable domain reads DSGVTQTPKHLITATGQRVTLRCSPRSGDLSVYWYQQSLDQGLQFLIQYYNGEERAKGNILERFSAQQFPDLHSELNLSSLELGDSALYFCASSVVRESYEQYFGPGTRLTVT.

The chain combines TRBV5-1 with TRBJ2-1, with D possibly matching TRBD2 (7 bases). The CDR3 sequence is 18 residues long. CDR1 SGHRS and CDR2 YFSETQ come from the germline V gene. V gave up 5 bases and J gave up 0 bases, with 21 bases separating them. Here the CDR3 reads CASRGGGWSPSSYNEQFF. The CDR3 region has the DNA TGCGCCAGCAGAGGGGGGGGGTGGAGTCCCAGCTCCTACAATGAGCAGTTCTTC.

This clonotype was found a few times. The chain uses TRBV4-1 and TRBJ2-3; 8 nucleotides line up with TRBD2. The trim removed 0 bases at V and 4 bases at J, leaving 9 bases unmatched. The CDR3 consists of 17 residues. CDR1 is MGHRA, CDR2 YSYEKL, per germline. Here the CDR3 reads CASSQDLEREQPDTQYF. The CDR3 DNA reads TGCGCCAGCAGCCAAGACTTGGAGCGGGAGCAGCCAGATACGCAGTATTTT.

This clonotype was seen repeatedly, ten times or more. The gene calls are TRBV27 and TRBJ1-2; TRBD1 agrees at 7 bases. CDR3 length: 16 amino acids. Germline values: CDR1 MNHEY, CDR2 SMNVEV (reference sequence). J gave up 4 bases and V 7 bases, and 15 bases lay outside the gene matches. The CDR3 is CASTPSTGSPGYGYTF. The CDR3 region has the DNA TGTGCCAGCACCCCATCGACAGGGTCCCCCGGCTATGGCTACACCTTC.

This clonotype was recorded at least ten times. V is TRBV6-6 and J is TRBJ2-1, with 12 nucleotides matching TRBD2. In germline, CDR1 is MNHNY, CDR2 SVGAGI (reference sequence). The CDR3 runs 19 residues. V dropped 2 bases and J dropped 0; count of bases not matched to a gene: 8. The DNA of the CDR3 is TGTGCCAGCAGTTACCGGAGGACTAGCGGGAAGAGCTCCTACAATGAGCAGTTCTTC. Protein: CASSYRRTSGKSSYNEQFF.

The CDR3 is CASSARGGLTNYGYTF. The CDR3 coding sequence is TGTGCCAGCAGCGCTAGGGGAGGCCTTACTAACTATGGCTACACCTTC. The V call is TRBV9, the J call TRBJ1-2, with TRBD1 as a possible D gene (5 bases). V lost 3 bases, J lost 0 bases, and 15 bases lay in between. The germline CDR1 and CDR2 sequences are SGDLS and YYNGEE. This CDR3 comprises 16 residues.